Below, 17 T cell receptor beta chains from the same sample are listed, as sequenced in a study of T-cell memory formation after mild COVID-19. TCRdb processed the 5' RACE reads anew with MiXCR; each CDR3 protein has one entry. The sample yields under 600,000 distinct CDR3 sequences, about a fifth seen once. The sequenced sample consisted of PBMCs or a T cell subset sorted from them (not recorded which). These receptors originate from an adult woman who had mild COVID-19 (a few samples of this study predate the infection). Cell type and time point are not known.

The CDR3 region has the DNA TGTGCCTGGAGTGGGGCGAACACCGGGGAGCTGTTTTTT. Translated: CAWSGANTGELFF. The chain is built from TRBV30 and TRBJ2-2; no clear D gene. The CDR3 consists of 13 residues. Trimming took 1 base from V and 0 from J, leaving 3 bases between them. Per the germline V gene, CDR1 is GTSNPN and CDR2 is SVGIG (reference sequence).

The V call is TRBV18, the J call TRBJ1-1; 11 positions match TRBD1. J lost 3 bases, V lost 4 bases, and 4 bases had no gene match. This CDR3 has 15 residues. CDR1 and CDR2 from the germline V gene are KGHSH and LQKENI. CDR3 coding DNA: TGTGCCAGCTCACTCGGACAGGGGGCTTACACTGAAGCTTTCTTT. Amino acid sequence: CASSLGQGAYTEAFF.

This chain links TRBV6-2 or TRBV6-3 with TRBJ2-7; no clear D gene. The ends were cut back, 6 bases at V and 2 bases at J, with 11 bases in the middle. CDR1 is MNHEY, CDR2 SVGEGT, per germline. The CDR3 consists of 13 residues. The CDR3 here is CASRLKAPYEQYF. The CDR3 region has the DNA TGTGCCAGCAGACTAAAGGCCCCCTACGAGCAGTACTTC.

V and J are TRBV29-1 and TRBJ1-2; D gene unclear. V lost 4 bases, J lost 3 bases, and 9 bases lay in between. The germline gives CDR1 SQVTM, CDR2 ANQGSEA. The CDR3 is made up of 12 amino acids. CDR3 sequence reads: CSVVVGDYGYTF. The CDR3, as DNA: TGCAGCGTTGTCGTCGGGGACTATGGCTACACCTTC.

The chain uses TRBV30 and TRBJ2-1; D unclear. V gave up 2 bases and J gave up 13 bases, with 12 bases separating them. From germline, CDR1 is GTSNPN and CDR2 SVGIG (reference sequence). The CDR3 has 11 amino acids. Here the CDR3 DNA reads TGTGCCTGGAGTCACATGGGCTATCAGTTCTTC. Protein: CAWSHMGYQFF.

This clonotype has more than one count but fewer than ten. The chain employs TRBV6-5 and TRBJ2-1; D is perhaps TRBD1 (6 bases). V shed 0 bases and J shed 9 bases, with 12 bases lying between them. Germline values: CDR1 MNHEY, CDR2 SVGAGI. This CDR3 has 14 residues. Written as DNA, the CDR3 is TGTGCCAGCAGTTACTCGAACAGGGTCCCTGAGCAGTTCTTC. Its protein is CASSYSNRVPEQFF.

This clonotype was counted at least ten times. V usage is TRBV24-1 and J usage is TRBJ2-1; no clear D gene. Trimming removed 0 bases from V and 0 bases from J, with 8 bases in between. Germline V gives CDR1 KGHDR, CDR2 SFDVKD. CDR3 length equals 16 residues. CDR3 nucleotide sequence: TGTGCCACCAGTGATTTGAGCGTGAGCTCCTACAATGAGCAGTTCTTC. This translates into CATSDLSVSSYNEQFF.

CDR3 amino acids: CASSQQLETQYF. In nucleotides, the CDR3 is TGTGCCAGCAGCCAACAATTAGAGACCCAGTACTTC. The chain uses TRBV14 and TRBJ2-5; D is undetermined. V was shortened by 2 bases and J by 4 bases, with 5 bases between the two germline ends. Germline CDR1 is SGHDN and CDR2 is FVKESK. This CDR3 is built from 12 residues.

The chain has TRBV5-1 and TRBJ1-1; D unresolved. CDR1 and CDR2 from the germline V gene are SGHRS and YFSETQ. The V end was cut by 4 bases, the J end by 11 bases, with 12 bases between. The CDR3 is made up of 11 amino acids. The CDR3 DNA is TGCGCCAGCAGCCTGGGGTCTTTCGCTTTCTTT. It yields the protein CASSLGSFAFF.

This clonotype was seen at least ten times. The chain is built from TRBV14 and TRBJ2-1; possible D gene TRBD2, 6 bases. Germline V gives CDR1 SGHDN, CDR2 FVKESK. V was trimmed by 4 bases and J by 7 bases, leaving 26 bases between them. The CDR3 has 18 amino acids. The chain's CDR3 is CASSLRFGGSSRENEQFF. The CDR3 coding sequence is TGTGCCAGCAGCCTACGTTTCGGGGGATCAAGCCGAGAAAATGAGCAGTTCTTC.

This clonotype was detected only a few times. The chain employs TRBV5-6 and TRBJ2-1; a possible D gene is TRBD2 (6 bases). CDR3 length: 15 residues. Trimming pared 4 bases from V and 7 bases from J, leaving 18 bases between. Germline-derived CDR1 and CDR2 are SGHDT and YYEEEE. CDR3 loop: CASSPKLGDSNEQFF. The DNA for the CDR3 is TGTGCCAGCAGCCCGAAGTTAGGGGACTCGAATGAGCAGTTCTTC.

As for this clonotype: A much larger clone differs by one base, so this may be a read error. Here the CDR3 omits its conserved ending phenylalanine or tryptophan, so a read error is the likely source. This chain joins TRBV12-3 or TRBV12-4 and TRBJ2-7, with 8 bases lining up with TRBD1. The CDR3 contains 14 residues. Germline trimming cut 6 bases from V and 2 bases from J; bases unmatched to any gene: 6. The CDR3 loop reads CASRPGTGTYEQYL. The DNA of the CDR3 is TGTGCCAGCAGACCCGGGACAGGAACCTACGAGCAGTACTTG.

This rearrangement joins TRBV27 to TRBJ1-2; tentative D call: TRBD1 (6 bases). V was trimmed by 5 bases and J by 3 bases, leaving 28 bases between them. Per the germline V gene, CDR1 is MNHEY and CDR2 is SMNVEV (reference sequence). The CDR3 extends over 19 amino acids. The CDR3 DNA sequence: TGTGCCAGCAGTCCATCCCCCCCCCTGGAGGGGGTAGGGGACTATGGCTACACCTTC. As protein: CASSPSPPLEGVGDYGYTF.

Comments on this clonotype: At one of its ends the junction is not consistent with the germline gene, which may arise from a read error. The V call is TRBV20-1, the J call TRBJ2-7; D could derive from TRBD1 or TRBD2 (6 bases each). Per the germline V gene, CDR1 is DFQATT and CDR2 is SNEGSKA (reference sequence). This CDR3 is built from 13 residues. CDR3: CSARDNLAPTISF. The DNA of the CDR3 is TGCAGTGCGCGGGACAACCTTGCGCCGACGATATCATTC.

This clonotype was detected ten times or more. This chain connects TRBV2 to TRBJ2-3; D tentatively reads TRBD1 or TRBD2 (5 bases each). Looked up from germline, CDR1 is SNHLY and CDR2 is FYNNEI. V shed 4 bases and J shed 3 bases, with 17 bases lying between them. The CDR3 contains 16 residues. The CDR3 region has the DNA TGTGCCAGCAGTGCAAGACAGTCTGAGGGTACAGATACGCAGTATTTT. This codes for CASSARQSEGTDTQYF.

The rearrangement links TRBV3-1 to TRBJ2-1, with D unresolved. V lost 4 bases, J lost 7 bases, and 11 bases lay in between. CDR3 length equals 13 residues. Looked up from germline, CDR1 is LGHDT and CDR2 is YNNKEL (reference sequence). CDR3 nucleotide sequence: TGTGCCAGCAGCCCCTCGTTCCAGAATGAGCAGTTCTTC. Residues: CASSPSFQNEQFF.

Ten or more counts support this clonotype. This chain joins TRBV7-2 and TRBJ2-7; D perhaps matches TRBD1 (5 bases). CDR3 length equals 14 residues. The germline V gene encodes CDR1 SGHTA and CDR2 FQGNSA. V lost 1 base and J lost 5, with 12 bases in between. In DNA, the CDR3 is TGTGCCAGCAGCTTAGTAGCAGGGTACAACGAGCAGTACTTC. This codes for CASSLVAGYNEQYF. The full variable domain, completed using reference TRBV7-2 and TRBJ2-7, is GAGVSQSPSNKVTEKGKDVELRCDPISGHTALYWYRQSLGQGLEFLIYFQGNSAPDKSGLPSDRFSAERTGGSVSTLTIQRTQQEDSAVYLCASSLVAGYNEQYFGPGTRLTVT.